The rows below give T cell receptor beta chains drawn from one sample of a study of blood T cell repertoires in COVID-19. Generated by immunoSEQ multiplex PCR, the TCRdb table keeps only in-frame clones and is missing some. The sample carries tens of thousands of clones, roughly 93% recorded once. Sequencing was performed on peripheral blood. These receptors were obtained from a human donor in a cohort sampled during active COVID-19. CDR3s include the opening cysteine and the closing phenylalanine or tryptophan. A D gene is named only where the DNA matches it firmly. A clone size is listed for some rows: how often the clone was seen (once, few, many), or a class if it is expanded.

j_call d_call clone_size v_call cdr3_nt cdr3_aa
TRBJ2-3 NA NA TRBV15 TGTGCCACTACCCAGTCGGAGATCTCTAGCACAGATACGCAGTATTTT CATTQSEISSTDTQYF
TRBJ1-4 TRBD1 NA TRBV4-2 TGTGCCAGCAGCCAACCCGACAGGGTCAGTGAAAAACTGTTTTTT CASSQPDRVSEKLFF
TRBJ2-7 NA NA TRBV27 TGTGCCAGCAGCTCCCCACTCCGGGGCTACGAGCAGTACTTC CASSSPLRGYEQYF
TRBJ2-1 TRBD2 NA TRBV7-2 TGTGCCAGCAGCTTATTCACTAGCGGGAGTTTCCCTACAGGTGAGCAGTTCTTC CASSLFTSGSFPTGEQFF
TRBJ2-7 TRBD1 NA TRBV28 TGTGCCAGCAGTTCGGCAGGGACAGGGGCCTACGAGCAGTACTTC CASSSAGTGAYEQYF
TRBJ2-1 NA NA TRBV9 TGTGCCAGCAGCGCAAAAACAGGGCTTACCTACAATGAGCAGTTCTTC CASSAKTGLTYNEQFF
TRBJ2-2 NA NA TRBV28 TGTGCCAGCAGTATGACATTTGACACCGGGGAGCTGTTTTTT CASSMTFDTGELFF
TRBJ1-1 NA NA TRBV11-3 TGTGCCAGCAGCCTCACCAGGGGAAACACTGAAGCTTTCTTT CASSLTRGNTEAFF
TRBJ2-3 TRBD2 NA TRBV27 TGTGCCAGCGCCCTAGCGGTCACAGATACGCAGTATTTT CASALAVTDTQYF
TRBJ2-6 NA NA TRBV11-2 TGTGCCAGCAGCTTAGATATCTCTGGGGCCAACGTCCTGACTTTC CASSLDISGANVLTF
TRBJ2-7 NA NA TRBV25-1 TGTGCCAGCAGTGTGGGGGGACGTAACGAGCAGTACTTC CASSVGGRNEQYF
TRBJ2-7 TRBD1 NA TRBV7-9 TGTGCCAGCAGTTCAGGACAGGGGGCGTTTGAGCAGTACTTC CASSSGQGAFEQYF
TRBJ2-5 NA few TRBV11-2 TGTGCCAGCACCTTTAGGGGTTTGGGGGAGACCCAGTACTTC CASTFRGLGETQYF
TRBJ2-1 TRBD1 NA TRBV24-1 TGTGCCACCAGTGATTCACAGGGGGCGTCTAGGATTTACAATGAGCAGTTCTTC CATSDSQGASRIYNEQFF
TRBJ2-1 NA NA TRBV19 TGTGCCAGTATGCTAGGATTTAGCTCCTACAATGAGCAGTTCTTC CASMLGFSSYNEQFF
TRBJ2-1 TRBD1 NA TRBV14 TGTGCCAGCAGCTTCGGACAGGGGGTCCGGTACAATGAGCAGTTCTTC CASSFGQGVRYNEQFF
TRBJ2-5 NA NA TRBV15 TGTGCCACCAGCCCCGGCAACCCAGGGCGAGAGACCCAGTACTTC CATSPGNPGRETQYF
TRBJ2-3 TRBD2 NA TRBV2 TGTGCCAGCAGTGAATTGCGAGCGGGAGGCACAGATACGCAGTATTTT CASSELRAGGTDTQYF
TRBJ2-1 TRBD2 NA TRBV29-1 TGCAGCGTTGAGGGGATAGCGGGAGTGGGCAATGAGCAGTTCTTC CSVEGIAGVGNEQFF
TRBJ2-7 NA NA TRBV19 TGTGCCAGTAGTCCCCAGCGACTACTCTCCTACGAGCAGTACTTC CASSPQRLLSYEQYF
TRBJ1-1 NA NA TRBV19 TGTGCCAGTAGTATGACCAGGGCCGAAGCTTTCTTT CASSMTRAEAFF
TRBJ2-7 TRBD1 NA TRBV9 TGTGCCAGCAGCGTTGACAGGGGGGGCGCCTACGAGCAGTACTTC CASSVDRGGAYEQYF
TRBJ2-4 TRBD2 NA TRBV11-3 TGTGCCAGCAGCCCAGCGCGTAGCGGGAGCCCTGCGAACATTCAGTACTTC CASSPARSGSPANIQYF
TRBJ1-2 TRBD1 NA TRBV4-2 TGTGCCAGCAGCCAGATTTCCGAACGGGACAGCTATGGCTACACCTTC CASSQISERDSYGYTF
TRBJ2-1 TRBD2 NA TRBV6-1 TGTGCCAGCAGCGAAGAGGACGGGAGGCCCCTTAATGAGCAGTTCTTC CASSEEDGRPLNEQFF
TRBJ1-1 NA NA TRBV5-1 TGCGCCAGCAGCTCGACACAGGGTTGGGATGAAGCTTTCTTT CASSSTQGWDEAFF
TRBJ1-5 NA NA TRBV19 TGTGCCAGTAGTATGCTAACAGGAGTTAGCAATCAGCCCCAGCATTTT CASSMLTGVSNQPQHF
TRBJ1-1 NA NA TRBV11-2 TGTGCCAGCAGCCCCACAGCAGCCACTGAAGCTTTCTTT CASSPTAATEAFF
TRBJ1-1 NA NA TRBV6-5 TGTGCCAGCAGTTACCGGTCACGCACTGAAGCTTTCTTT CASSYRSRTEAFF
TRBJ1-5 NA once TRBV28 TGTGCCAGCAGTTTCTCAGGGGTGGATCAGCCCCAGCATTTT CASSFSGVDQPQHF
TRBJ2-1 TRBD1 NA TRBV3-1/TRBV3-2 TGTGCCAGCAGCCAAATGCAGGGGGCCTACAATGAGCAGTTCTTC CASSQMQGAYNEQFF
TRBJ2-1 TRBD2 NA TRBV11-3 TGTGCCAGCGGTCGGGGCGGGGAGGGTGAGCAGTTCTTC CASGRGGEGEQFF
TRBJ2-2 TRBD2 NA TRBV10-3 TGTGCCACACTAGCGGGAGCCGAGACCGGGGAGCTGTTTTTT CATLAGAETGELFF
TRBJ2-7 TRBD2 NA TRBV5-6 TGTGCCAGCAGCGCTAGCGGGAAGGTTTACGAGCAGTACTTC CASSASGKVYEQYF
TRBJ2-7 NA once TRBV11-2 TGTGCCAGCAGCTTAGATAGACTTGTCTACGAGCAGTACTTC CASSLDRLVYEQYF
TRBJ1-3 TRBD1 NA TRBV2 TGTGCCAGCAACCCTAGGCAGGGGGCGCGCTCTGGAAACACCATATATTTT CASNPRQGARSGNTIYF
TRBJ1-2 NA NA TRBV19 TGTGCCAGTAGGACGGCGGAGGGACCCTATGGCTACACCTTC CASRTAEGPYGYTF
TRBJ2-7 NA NA TRBV10-1 TGCGCCAGCAGTCAGAACAGCCTGAGTACCTACGAGCAGTACTTC CASSQNSLSTYEQYF
TRBJ2-3 TRBD1 NA TRBV4-2 TGTGCCAGCAGCCTCCTGGTACAGGGGGAGAGAGATACGCAGTATTTT CASSLLVQGERDTQYF
TRBJ2-5 TRBD1 NA TRBV5-1 TGCGCCAGCAGCGCGGGACAGGGGGCAGCGGAGACCCAGTACTTC CASSAGQGAAETQYF
TRBJ2-7 TRBD2 once TRBV5-4 TGTGCCAGCAGCCCGGGACTAGCGGGAGCCCTCTCCTACGAGCAGTACTTC CASSPGLAGALSYEQYF
TRBJ2-5 TRBD2 NA TRBV7-2 TGTGCCAGCAGCTCCGGGACTATCCAAGAGACCCAGTACTTC CASSSGTIQETQYF
TRBJ1-2 TRBD1 NA TRBV4-3 TGCGCCAGCAGCCAAGATCATGTTGACAGGGACGATGGCTACACCTTC CASSQDHVDRDDGYTF
TRBJ2-3 TRBD2 NA TRBV7-2 TGTGCCAGCAGCCCGGGACTAGCGGGAGGTGGGTATTTT CASSPGLAGGGYF
TRBJ2-2 TRBD2 NA TRBV19 TGTGCCAGTACTGGGCGTAGCGGGAGCGGTGAGCTGTTTTTT CASTGRSGSGELFF
TRBJ2-6 NA NA TRBV6-5 TGTGCCAGCACCGGGGCTGGGGCCAACGTCCTGACTTTC CASTGAGANVLTF
TRBJ2-1 NA NA TRBV6-6 TGTGCCAGCAGAGGCGAGGGCATCAATGAGCAGTTCTTC CASRGEGINEQFF
TRBJ1-4 NA once TRBV10-3 TGTGCCATCAGAGGAGTTCGAGATGCAACTAATGAAAAACTGTTTTTT CAIRGVRDATNEKLFF
TRBJ2-5 NA NA TRBV5-4 TGTGCCAGCAGCTTGCTGGACACCGAAGGGACCCAGTACTTC CASSLLDTEGTQYF